These 20 T cell receptor beta chains share one sample of origin, sequenced in a study of vaccination and CD4 T cells after COVID-19. Their antigens remain unidentified. Scientists ran DNA taken from cultured CD4+ T cells through the Oncomine TCR Beta short-read assay for sequencing. TCRdb reprocessed the PCR reads via MiXCR and lists one record per CDR3 protein. The sample lists about 5,200 distinct CDR3 sequences, over 25% occurring once. Described treatment: roughly 11-day PBMC culture with coronavirus spike peptide pools or control peptides (ViraFEST assay). The source material was CD4+ T cells from blood, cultured in vitro, sampled after SARS-CoV-2 vaccination. All receptors derive from a human donor who had recovered from COVID-19.

The chain joins TRBV19 to TRBJ2-1; 10 positions match TRBD1. The CDR3 loop spans 16 amino acids. V was clipped by 6 bases and J by 2 bases; unmatched bases: 7. CDR1 and CDR2 (germline): LNHDA, SQIVND (reference sequence). This chain's CDR3 is CASSREGQGPYNEQFF. The CDR3, as DNA: TGTGCCAGTAGCCGAGAGGGACAGGGGCCCTACAATGAGCAGTTCTTC.

This chain links TRBV6-1 with TRBJ2-7; TRBD2 matches at 12 bases. The length of the CDR3 is 14 residues. V shed 6 bases and J 7 bases; nucleotides not matched to a gene: 7. CDR1 MNHNS and CDR2 SASEGT come from the germline V gene. For the CDR3, the DNA is TGTGCCAGCAGGACACCGGGACTAGCGGGTGAGCAGTACTTC. It is translated as CASRTPGLAGEQYF.

This clonotype was seen a few times. This chain connects TRBV11-1 to TRBJ2-5; D unresolved. CDR3 length equals 15 residues. Trimming cost V 1 base and J 1 base, with 10 bases left between them. CDR1 and CDR2 from the germline V gene are SGHAT and FQDESV (reference sequence). In nucleotides, the CDR3 is TGTGCCAGCAGCTTAGTCGGGCCCGGCCAAGAGACCCAGTACTTC. This sequence encodes CASSLVGPGQETQYF.

This clonotype qualifies as large. This sequence joins TRBV27 and TRBJ2-1; no clear D. V lost 2 bases and J lost 5, with 13 bases in between. The CDR3 is 15 amino acids. Germline assignment: CDR1 MNHEY and CDR2 SMNVEV (reference sequence). CDR3 nucleotides: TGTGCCAGCAGTTTAGTGTCCTACTTCAACAATGAGCAGTTCTTC. This gives the protein CASSLVSYFNNEQFF.

The chain couples TRBV7-8 to TRBJ2-7; D unclear. V was pared by 1 base and J by 0 bases, with 10 bases between. Germline V lookup: CDR1 SGHVS, CDR2 FQNEAQ. CDR3 length equals 15 residues. The CDR3 loop is CASSLGGDSSYEQYF. The CDR3 DNA is TGTGCCAGCAGCTTAGGAGGCGATAGCTCCTACGAGCAGTACTTC.

The chain recombines TRBV18 with TRBJ2-7; D gene unclear. The CDR3 extends over 13 amino acids. Trimming took 3 bases from V and 3 from J, leaving 9 bases between them. From germline, CDR1 is KGHSH and CDR2 LQKENI. CDR3 DNA sequence: TGTGCCAGCTCACCCTACGCTGACTACGAGCAGTACTTC. It yields the protein CASSPYADYEQYF. Full variable domain (remainder filled in from reference TRBV18 and TRBJ2-7): NAGVMQNPRHLVRRRGQEARLRCSPMKGHSHVYWYRQLPEEGLKFMVYLQKENIIDESGMPKERFSAEFPKEGPSILRIQQVVRGDSAAYFCASSPYADYEQYFGPGTRLTVT.

The J gene is TRBJ2-7, the V gene TRBV10-3; TRBD2 matches at 10 bases. The CDR3 is 16 amino acids. After removal of 6 bases from V and 6 bases from J, the junction contained 14 bases not matched to a gene. Germline-derived CDR1 and CDR2 are ENHRY and SYGVKD. The CDR3 nucleotides read TGTGCCATCAGAGATCCCTCCGCTAGCGGGAGAGGCGAGCAGTACTTC. Translated: CAIRDPSASGRGEQYF.

The chain uses TRBV20-1 and TRBJ2-1; D uncertain. Germline-derived CDR1 and CDR2 are DFQATT and SNEGSKA (reference sequence). The ends were cut back, 5 bases at V and 7 bases at J, with 6 bases in the middle. The CDR3 has 10 residues. This CDR3 is CSAERNEQFF. The DNA of the CDR3 is TGCAGTGCTGAACGAAATGAGCAGTTCTTC.

By frequency in the sample, this clonotype is medium-sized. The CDR3 region has the DNA TGTGCCAGCAGTCCGCGAAAAACGGGACAGCCTACTGGAGAGACCCAGTACTTC. This sequence encodes CASSPRKTGQPTGETQYF. J is TRBJ2-5 and V is TRBV6-1; TRBD1 agrees at 7 bases. The germline V gene has CDR1 MNHNS and CDR2 SASEGT. The CDR3 runs 18 residues. The ends lost 5 bases at V and 4 bases at J; junction bases unmatched: 19.

The V and J genes are TRBV6-2 or TRBV6-3 and TRBJ2-7; D gene uncertain. The germline V gene encodes CDR1 MNHEY and CDR2 SVGEGT. This CDR3 has 14 residues. The V and J ends lost 7 bases and 3 bases respectively, with 16 bases between them. CDR3 in amino acids: CASIFGRAHYEQYF. CDR3 nucleotides: TGTGCCAGCATCTTCGGACGAGCGCACTACGAGCAGTACTTC.

This clonotype was seen a handful of times. The chain has TRBV20-1 and TRBJ1-1, with D hard to call. V was pared by 6 bases and J by 4 bases, with 18 bases between. Germline V CDR1 and CDR2: DFQATT, SNEGSKA (reference sequence). CDR3 length: 14 residues. CDR3 coding DNA: TGCAGTGCCCTAAAACAGAGTATGTTCACTGAAGCTTTCTTT. Protein sequence: CSALKQSMFTEAFF.

This chain connects TRBV4-1 to TRBJ2-5; 8 nucleotides line up with TRBD2. The CDR3 length is 17 residues. Trimming took 2 bases from V and 1 from J; bases not matched to a gene: 9. The germline V gene has CDR1 MGHRA and CDR2 YSYEKL. The CDR3 loop is CASSQTVGTSGQETQYF. As DNA, the CDR3 is TGCGCCAGCAGCCAAACTGTGGGTACTAGCGGCCAAGAGACCCAGTACTTC.

The chain joins TRBV20-1 to TRBJ1-3; TRBD1 matches 8 bases. CDR1 is DFQATT and CDR2 is SNEGSKA in the germline V gene (reference sequence). The V and J ends lost 3 bases and 4 bases, in that order; junction bases with no gene match: 5. The CDR3 runs 14 residues. As DNA, the CDR3 is TGCAGTGCTAGTTTCCAGGGGGCAGGAAACACCATATATTTT. Its protein is CSASFQGAGNTIYF.

On this clonotype: A much larger clone differs from this one at a single base, so this may be a read error. The J gene is TRBJ2-5, the V gene TRBV7-9; TRBD2 matches 12 bases. With 4 bases clipped from V and 4 bases from J, the junction kept 1 base outside the gene matches. The CDR3 totals 14 residues. Germline-derived CDR1 and CDR2 are SEHNR and FQNEAQ (reference sequence). The CDR3 loop reads CASSSGLAGETQYF. DNA for the CDR3: TGTGCCAGCAGCTCGGGACTAGCGGGAGAGACCCAGTACTTC. Complete variable domain (other parts from reference TRBV7-9 and TRBJ2-5): DTGVSQNPRHKITKRGQNVTFRCDPISEHNRLYWYRQTLGQGPEFLTYFQNEAQLEKSRLLSDRFSAERPKGSFSTLEIQRTEQGDSAMYLCASSSGLAGETQYFGPGTRLLVL.

This sequence joins TRBV2 and TRBJ1-1; no clear D gene. The CDR3 contains 13 residues. V lost 6 bases to trimming and J lost 3 bases, with 11 bases between them. Germline CDR1 and CDR2: SNHLY and FYNNEI. The CDR3: CASRATVYTEAFF. CDR3 nucleotide sequence: TGTGCCAGCAGGGCTACAGTATACACTGAAGCTTTCTTT.

Only a few counts were recorded for this clonotype. The genes are TRBV20-1 and TRBJ2-3; 10 positions agree with TRBD1. The CDR3 loop spans 15 amino acids. Trimming cost V 2 bases and J 9 bases; bases outside gene matches: 11. CDR1 DFQATT and CDR2 SNEGSKA come from the germline V gene (reference sequence). The CDR3 spells CSARSDRGLGGTQYF. CDR3 sequence (DNA): TGCAGTGCTAGATCAGACAGGGGGCTCGGGGGAACGCAGTATTTT.

V is TRBV28 and J is TRBJ2-7; 7 bases are a match to TRBD2. J gave up 7 bases and V 4 bases, and 13 bases lay outside the gene matches. The CDR3 loop spans 15 amino acids. CDR1 MDHEN and CDR2 SYDVKM come from the germline V gene. The CDR3 nucleotides are TGTGCCAGCAGTTGGAATGGGGCGGGAGCTGGGGAGCAGTACTTC. Translation gives CASSWNGAGAGEQYF.

Note on this clonotype: An end of the junction does not agree with germline; a read error may underlie this. J is TRBJ1-2 and V is TRBV6-1; 10 bases map to TRBD1. CDR1 MNHNS and CDR2 SASEGT come from the germline V gene. This CDR3 region has 15 residues. CDR3 DNA sequence: TGTGCCAGCAGAGAAGACAGGGGGCGAGGCTATGGCTACACCTTC. It yields the protein CASREDRGRGYGYTF.

In its sample, this clonotype is medium-sized. The rearrangement uses TRBV6-1 and TRBJ2-7, with a possible D match to TRBD1 (5 bases). CDR1 is MNHNS and CDR2 is SASEGT in the germline V gene. Trimming removed 6 bases at V and 1 base at J, with 13 bases between. CDR3 length: 14 residues. Here the CDR3 DNA reads TGTGCCAGCAGCTTGACAGCGCTTTCCTACGAGCAGTACTTC. This encodes CASSLTALSYEQYF.

A few counts support this clonotype. The genes are TRBV20-1 and TRBJ1-6; no clear D gene. Trimming stripped 4 bases from V and 8 bases from J, with 18 bases between. Germline V gene lookup returns CDR1 DFQATT and CDR2 SNEGSKA (reference sequence). CDR3 size: 15 residues. CDR3 sequence reads: CSAKEREGLDSPLHF. The CDR3 DNA reads as TGCAGTGCTAAAGAGAGAGAGGGTCTAGATTCACCCCTCCACTTT.